Detailed here is one TCR beta chain. CDR3 size: 15 residues. J lost 5 bases, V lost 6 bases, and 8 bases had no gene match. Looked up from germline, CDR1 is MDHEN and CDR2 is SYDVKM. Study processing details: Cell counts per sample came from amplifying reference gene primers. Method: immunoSEQ multiplex PCR; TCRdb's copy keeps in-frame clones and lacks some. D and trimming come from the DNA, and the V and J calls and clone size come from that table. The data show fewer than 85,000 clones, 82% seen once. The source of the sample is a study of blood T cell repertoires in COVID-19. On the study more broadly: The origin of the acute and convalescent COVID-19 samples was the United States, Italy and Spain. PBMCs, B-cell-depleted T cells, or T cells provided the cDNA or gDNA that made up the material.

This clonotype was obtained from a woman aged 55-70 years with acute or convalescent COVID-19. Specimen: peripheral blood. This chain joins TRBV28 and TRBJ1-4; 8 bases agree with TRBD1. CDR3 sequence (DNA): TGTGCCAGCAGCTCCCCAGGGGGCGTCAATGAAAAACTGTTTTTT. This codes for CASSSPGGVNEKLFF.